This TCR beta chain came from a study of post-analysis software for immune sequencing data. In this sample, this clonotype turned up a few times. Its antigen is unidentified. This CDR3 comprises 14 residues. CDR1 MGHRA and CDR2 YSYEKL come from the germline V gene. With V trimmed by 3 bases and J by 1 base, 1 base remained unmatched. Study-level points and caveats: The five TRBV segments detected at higher frequency in patients than in controls included TRBV5-6, TRBV5-1 and TRBV20-1.

Unique molecular identifiers featured in each of the TCR beta cDNA libraries. TCRdb analysed the PCR reads with MiXCR anew, one entry per CDR3 protein. In the table there are around 710,000 distinct CDR3 sequences, approximately 44% of which are singletons. Sample: blood. This sequence was found in a girl under 18 with multiple sclerosis. The J gene is TRBJ2-5, the V gene TRBV4-1; 8 bases match TRBD2. CDR3 protein: CASSHTSGQETQYF. The CDR3 DNA reads TGCGCCAGCAGCCACACTAGCGGCCAAGAGACCCAGTACTTC.